The clone carrying this T cell receptor beta chain appeared many times. Its target is unknown. This CDR3 is also generated by other DNA sequences in the sample. The data are from a study of metastatic and nonmetastatic thyroid tumors. About the research overall: Where malignant and benign thyroid patients were concerned, repertoires were compared across blood and tumor or nodule tissue.

Study results and limitations: It was reported that TCR beta diversity was significantly higher in malignant thyroid tumors than benign nodules, in blood and tumor.

Each patient went into thyroid surgery without having received any treatment. Per the original methods: The study took CDR3 differences across clinicopathological groups and made a distant-metastasis classifier for papillary thyroid cancer from them. Via MiXCR, TCRdb re-called the PCR reads. None of the V and J calls come from the authors' own analysis; TCRdb made them. The table has tens of thousands of clones, 14% to 15% seen once. The sequence came from a female donor with papillary thyroid cancer or a benign thyroid nodule (not recorded which). Some clones in this sample may be carry-over from other donors' samples. The sequencing sample was made of blood.

This CDR3 reads CSARTPSLTGTQYF. The DNA for the CDR3 is TGCAGTGCTAGAACCCCCTCCTTAACAGGGACCCAGTACTTC. The chain joins TRBV20-1 to TRBJ2-5; TRBD1 might be the D (5 bases). Looked up from germline, CDR1 is DFQATT and CDR2 is SNEGSKA (reference sequence). Trimming pared 2 bases from V and 7 bases from J, leaving 17 bases between. This CDR3 contains 14 residues.